A single sample gave rise to the 5 T cell receptor beta chains below, sequenced in a study of memory CD4+ T cells and cytomegalovirus serostatus. Single viable CD3+CD4+CD8-CD45RO+ cells were sorted as the memory CD4+ T cells. Profiling relied on immunoSEQ multiplex PCR, and the TCRdb table lists in-frame clones only, not all of them. Among over 65,000 clones listed, 65% to 85% were seen once. The sequenced sample was memory CD4+ T cells from blood. The receptors here all came from an adult in good health and CMV-seronegative.

This chain connects TRBV5-1 to TRBJ2-6; D not resolved. In germline, CDR1 is SGHRS, CDR2 YFSETQ. The CDR3 extends over 14 amino acids. With 4 bases removed from V and 0 bases from J, the gap between germline ends came to 5 bases. The CDR3 DNA reads as TGCGCCAGCAGCGCCAACTCTGGGGCCAACGTCCTGACTTTC. This encodes CASSANSGANVLTF.

This rearrangement joins TRBV25-1 to TRBJ1-2, with D tentatively TRBD1 (6 bases). There are 12 residues in the CDR3. V gave up 4 bases and J gave up 3 bases, with 6 bases separating them. Germline V lookup: CDR1 MGHDK, CDR2 SYGVNS. CDR3 sequence (DNA): TGTGCCAGCAGTGCAGGGGACTATGGCTACACCTTC. Encoded protein: CASSAGDYGYTF.

In this sample, this clone turned up a few times. The V gene is TRBV28, the J gene TRBJ1-1, with 11 bases lining up with TRBD1. The trim removed 2 bases at V and 7 bases at J, leaving 9 bases unmatched. The CDR3 length is 16 residues. Germline CDR1 reads MDHEN; CDR2 reads SYDVKM. For the CDR3, the DNA is TGTGCCAGCAGTTTAAACTTCGGGACAGGGGGTTTTGAAGCTTTCTTT. Residues: CASSLNFGTGGFEAFF.

The chain uses TRBV6-6 and TRBJ1-1; 7 bases align to TRBD1. Trimming at V came to 4 bases and at J to 4 bases, leaving 6 bases not matched to a gene. Looked up from germline, CDR1 is MNHNY and CDR2 is SVGAGI (reference sequence). The CDR3 spans 14 residues. The CDR3 DNA reads TGTGCCAGCAGTTCGACAGGGTGGACCACTGAAGCTTTCTTT. Amino acids: CASSSTGWTTEAFF.

The DNA of the CDR3 is TGCGCCAGCAGCCGAGGGGGTGAAGCTTTCTTT. This gives the protein CASSRGGEAFF. This rearrangement joins TRBV5-1 to TRBJ1-1; D is possibly TRBD1 (6 bases). There are 11 residues in the CDR3. Looked up from germline, CDR1 is SGHRS and CDR2 is YFSETQ. V lost 4 bases and J 7 bases, leaving 8 bases between the germline ends.